This TCR beta chain was identified in a study of PD-L1 blockade in urothelial cancer. Documented time point: pretreatment peripheral blood. Assay used: immunoSEQ multiplex PCR; TCRdb lists only in-frame clones, some missing. Here the sample spans over 45,000 clones, roughly 84% being singletons. This clone was seen a single time. The CDR3 contains 14 residues. V lost 0 bases and J lost 8, with 14 bases in between. CDR1 is SGHRS and CDR2 is YFSETQ in the germline V gene. This sequence was found in a man aged 60 to 69 with urothelial cancer. The sequencing used PBMCs, collected around atezolizumab (anti-PD-L1) treatment. The chain has TRBV5-1 and TRBJ1-2; D gene uncertain. This chain's CDR3 is CASSLEAGLGGYTF. CDR3 bases: TGCGCCAGCAGCTTGGAAGCGGGATTAGGGGGCTACACCTTC. Complete variable domain (other parts from reference TRBV5-1 and TRBJ1-2): KAGVTQTPRYLIKTRGQQVTLSCSPISGHRSVSWYQQTPGQGLQFLFEYFSETQRNKGNFPGRFSGRQFSNSRSEMNVSTLELGDSALYLCASSLEAGLGGYTFGSGTRLTVV.